The sequence of this TCR beta chain was determined in a study of cytomegalovirus exposure and HLA in healthy donors. Study at large: Samples from HLA-typed donors yielded 65 million to 85 million unique TCRs in an early data release.

This PCR relied on a set of 60 Vbeta primers and 13 Jbeta primers. The protocol was immunoSEQ multiplex PCR, while the TCRdb copy is restricted to in-frame clones and leaves out a portion. The table shows approximately 110,000 clones, with just over 75% occurring only once. Trimming took off 0 bases at V and 6 bases at J, with 12 bases between the two ends. The CDR3 is 14 amino acids. Germline-derived CDR1 and CDR2 are SGHRS and YFSETQ. The study's findings and limits: V- and J-gene trimming in TCR beta was tied to a missense DCLRE1C variant by an analysis performed later. Cytomegalovirus status was reportedly diagnosed by the classifier with high specificity and sensitivity. Later analysis reportedly placed an Asian-associated ancestry cluster below the approximately 680-donor mean in N-insertions.

This clone turned up a few times. Its target is unknown. The TCR comes from a man aged 40-55 years in good health and CMV-seropositive. This chain uses TRBV5-1 with TRBJ1-1; the D gene is possibly TRBD1 (5 bases). Sequencing input: PBMCs. The chain's CDR3 is CASSLGQGLAEAFF. CDR3 DNA sequence: TGCGCCAGCAGCTTGGGGCAGGGTCTGGCTGAAGCTTTCTTT.